This is a list of T cell receptor beta chains from one sample in a study of blood T cell repertoires in COVID-19. Clones were sequenced by immunoSEQ multiplex PCR, and TCRdb holds only the in-frame ones, with some missing. This table holds about 75,000 clones, approximately 82% found once. The sample was peripheral blood. The receptors were gathered from a woman aged 45-65 years with acute or convalescent COVID-19. Both conserved end residues are part of each CDR3. Each record gives: V gene, J gene, clone size, D gene, CDR3 protein, CDR3 DNA. D genes are given only for firm matches. Size is omitted from some rows. Given values are once, few, many or a class for expanded clones.

TRBV3-1/TRBV3-2	TRBJ2-2	-	-	CASSRTPGQWTGELFF	TGTGCCAGCAGCCGCACCCCGGGTCAGTGGACCGGGGAGCTGTTTTTT
TRBV2	TRBJ1-5	-	TRBD1	CASTGQGANNQPQHF	TGTGCCAGCACCGGACAGGGGGCGAACAATCAGCCCCAGCATTTT
TRBV12-3/TRBV12-4	TRBJ1-1	-	TRBD1	CASSATTGGLAFF	TGTGCCAGCAGTGCGACGACAGGGGGTTTAGCTTTCTTT
TRBV5-4	TRBJ2-7	-	-	CASSLGAWSEQYF	TGTGCCAGCAGCTTGGGGGCCTGGTCCGAGCAGTACTTC
TRBV7-2	TRBJ2-7	-	-	CASSAGTYEQYF	TGTGCCAGCAGCGCCGGTACCTACGAGCAGTACTTC
TRBV7-9	TRBJ2-7	few	-	CASSHYLQDHPYEQYF	TGTGCCAGCAGCCATTATTTACAGGACCATCCTTACGAGCAGTACTTC
TRBV18	TRBJ2-1	-	TRBD2	CASSPRQRGVYNEQFF	TGTGCCAGCTCACCACGCCAGCGGGGAGTCTACAATGAGCAGTTCTTC
TRBV10-3	TRBJ2-1	-	TRBD2	CAIRQREGRNEQFF	TGTGCCATCAGGCAGCGGGAGGGCCGGAATGAGCAGTTCTTC
TRBV7-9	TRBJ1-6	-	TRBD1	CASSFDRGNSPLHF	TGTGCCAGCAGCTTTGACAGGGGGAATTCACCCCTCCACTTT
TRBV5-6	TRBJ2-5	-	TRBD2	CASSLLAGVRETQYF	TGTGCCAGCAGCTTGTTAGCGGGAGTTAGAGAGACCCAGTACTTC
TRBV3-1/TRBV3-2	TRBJ2-2	-	TRBD1	CASSGTASTGELFF	TGTGCCAGCAGCGGGACAGCCTCCACCGGGGAGCTGTTTTTT
TRBV7-2	TRBJ1-2	-	-	CASSPDMSSGYTF	TGTGCCAGCAGCCCGGACATGAGTAGTGGCTACACCTTC
TRBV14	TRBJ1-2	-	-	CASSQDPWGDAHYGYTF	TGTGCCAGCAGCCAAGATCCTTGGGGGGACGCTCACTATGGCTACACCTTC
TRBV7-8	TRBJ2-4	-	TRBD1	CASSFRDRESIQYF	TGTGCCAGCAGCTTCAGGGACAGGGAAAGCATTCAGTACTTC
TRBV24-1	TRBJ2-5	-	TRBD2	CATSDSGTSGGETQYF	TGTGCCACCAGTGATTCCGGGACTAGCGGGGGTGAGACCCAGTACTTC
TRBV19	TRBJ1-5	-	TRBD1	CATLGQGDRSNQPQHF	TGTGCCACCTTGGGACAGGGCGATAGGAGCAATCAGCCCCAGCATTTT
TRBV28	TRBJ1-6	-	-	CASSQMTGVNSPLHF	TGTGCCAGCAGTCAGATGACAGGAGTTAATTCACCCCTCCACTTT
TRBV3-1/TRBV3-2	TRBJ1-1	-	TRBD1	CASSRGPGGNTEAFF	TGTGCCAGCAGCCGCGGGCCAGGGGGGAACACTGAAGCTTTCTTT
TRBV4-3	TRBJ2-3	-	TRBD2	CASSQGGGTSFYTQYF	TGCGCCAGCAGCCAAGGGGGGGGGACTAGCTTCTATACGCAGTATTTT
TRBV19	TRBJ2-7	-	TRBD2	CASSIAGGTAYEQYF	TGTGCCAGTAGTATAGCGGGGGGAACCGCCTACGAGCAGTACTTC
TRBV19	TRBJ1-5	-	TRBD1	CASAMGQALLQHF	TGTGCCAGTGCCATGGGACAGGCCCTTCTCCAGCATTTT
TRBV27	TRBJ2-7	-	-	CASRTGFEQYF	TGTGCCAGCAGAACAGGGTTCGAGCAGTACTTC
TRBV6-2/TRBV6-3	TRBJ2-1	once	-	CASSYIDSRSNNEQFF	TGTGCCAGCAGTTACATCGATAGTCGTTCTAACAATGAGCAGTTCTTC
TRBV19	TRBJ1-1	-	TRBD1	CASSKRTGNNMNTEAFF	TGTGCCAGTAGTAAGCGGACAGGAAATAACATGAACACTGAAGCTTTCTTT
TRBV9	TRBJ2-1	-	TRBD1	CASSLTGTGGLNEQFF	TGTGCCAGCAGCCTAACCGGGACAGGGGGCCTCAATGAGCAGTTCTTC
TRBV7-9	TRBJ2-7	-	TRBD1	CASSLGGGFNEQYF	TGTGCCAGCAGCTTAGGAGGGGGCTTCAACGAGCAGTACTTC
TRBV6-5	TRBJ2-5	-	-	CASGGIGRPPYAQYF	TGTGCCAGCGGGGGGATCGGCAGGCCACCCTACGCCCAGTACTTC
TRBV6-6	TRBJ2-1	-	TRBD2	CAASGSNEQFF	TGTGCCGCGAGCGGGAGCAATGAGCAGTTCTTC
TRBV27	TRBJ1-2	-	-	CASGQQGGNPGYTF	TGTGCCAGCGGCCAGCAGGGTGGGAACCCTGGCTACACCTTC
TRBV7-2	TRBJ2-7	-	-	CASSRTAGYEQYF	TGTGCCAGCAGCAGAACGGCGGGATACGAGCAGTACTTC
TRBV7-8	TRBJ2-2	-	-	CASSLDWGVDTGELFF	TGTGCCAGCAGCTTAGACTGGGGAGTCGACACCGGGGAGCTGTTTTTT